The TCR beta chain described here comes from a study of T cell repertoires in cytomegalovirus infection. Study as a whole: Indications of both CMV infection and matching HLA type were provided by public TCR beta signatures. Study findings and constraints: Cumulative frequency (of public TCR beta family members) identified carriers of CMV plus the relevant HLA. CMV-specific HLA-C-restricted TCR beta clonotypes dominated the ex vivo response.

This clonotype was detected only a few times. No antigen is known for it. TCRdb passed the reads through MiXCR, listing each CDR3 protein once. The sample lists a few hundred thousand distinct CDR3 sequences; under 25% were seen once. The source material was CD8+ T cells from PBMCs. The TCR comes from a human donor in good health (CMV status not recorded). Some clones in this sample may be carry-over from other donors' samples.

The CDR3 loop is CASRGLEEQFF. CDR3 DNA: TGTGCCAGCCGAGGGCTGGAAGAGCAGTTCTTC. The chain combines TRBV12-3 or TRBV12-4 with TRBJ2-1; D perhaps matches TRBD2 (5 bases). V lost 8 bases, J lost 10 bases, and 12 bases lay in between. This CDR3 has 11 amino acids.